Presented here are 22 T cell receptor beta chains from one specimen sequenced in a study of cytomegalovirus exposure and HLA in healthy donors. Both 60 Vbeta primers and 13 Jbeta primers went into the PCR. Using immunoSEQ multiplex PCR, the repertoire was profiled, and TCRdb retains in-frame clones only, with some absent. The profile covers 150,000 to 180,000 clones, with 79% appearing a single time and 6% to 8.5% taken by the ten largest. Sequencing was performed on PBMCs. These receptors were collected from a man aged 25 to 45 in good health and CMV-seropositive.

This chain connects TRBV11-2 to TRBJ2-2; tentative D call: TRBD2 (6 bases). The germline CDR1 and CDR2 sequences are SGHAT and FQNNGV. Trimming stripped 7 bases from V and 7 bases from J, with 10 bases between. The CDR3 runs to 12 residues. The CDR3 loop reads CASNRGNGELFF. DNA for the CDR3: TGTGCCAGCAACCGCGGGAACGGGGAGCTGTTTTTT.

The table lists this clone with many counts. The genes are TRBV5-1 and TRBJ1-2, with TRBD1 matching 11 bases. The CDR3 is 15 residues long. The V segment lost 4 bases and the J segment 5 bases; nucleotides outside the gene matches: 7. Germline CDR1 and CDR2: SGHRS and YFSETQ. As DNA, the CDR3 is TGCGCCAGCAGCGAAAGTGGACAGGGGGCATATGGCTACACCTTC. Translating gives CASSESGQGAYGYTF. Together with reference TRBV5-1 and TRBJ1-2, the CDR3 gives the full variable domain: KAGVTQTPRYLIKTRGQQVTLSCSPISGHRSVSWYQQTPGQGLQFLFEYFSETQRNKGNFPGRFSGRQFSNSRSEMNVSTLELGDSALYLCASSESGQGAYGYTFGSGTRLTVV.

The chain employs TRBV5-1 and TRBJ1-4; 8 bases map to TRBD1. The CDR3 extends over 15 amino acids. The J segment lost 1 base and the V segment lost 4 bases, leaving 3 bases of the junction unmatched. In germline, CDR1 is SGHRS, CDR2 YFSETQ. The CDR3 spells CASSGGTGTNEKLFF. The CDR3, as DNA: TGCGCCAGCAGCGGTGGGACAGGAACTAATGAAAAACTGTTTTTT.

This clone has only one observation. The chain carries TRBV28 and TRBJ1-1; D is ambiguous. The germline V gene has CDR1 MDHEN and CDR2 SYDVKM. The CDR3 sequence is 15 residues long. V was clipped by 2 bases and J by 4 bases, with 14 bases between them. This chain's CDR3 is CASSLKRAGSTEAFF. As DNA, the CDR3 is TGTGCCAGCAGTTTAAAAAGGGCGGGATCCACTGAAGCTTTCTTT.

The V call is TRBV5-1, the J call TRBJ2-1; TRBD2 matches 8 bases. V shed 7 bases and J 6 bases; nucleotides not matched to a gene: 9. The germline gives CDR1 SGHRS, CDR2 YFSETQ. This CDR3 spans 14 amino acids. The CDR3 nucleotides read TGCGCCAGCGGGGGAACTAGCGGATCCAATGAGCAGTTCTTC. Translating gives CASGGTSGSNEQFF.

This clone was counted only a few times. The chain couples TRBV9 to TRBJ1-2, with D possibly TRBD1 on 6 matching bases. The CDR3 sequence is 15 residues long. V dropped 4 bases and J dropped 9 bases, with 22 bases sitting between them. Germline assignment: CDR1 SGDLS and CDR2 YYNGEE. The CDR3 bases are TGTGCCAGCAGCCCGCGGTGGGGGCAGTTAGGTAGCTACACCTTC. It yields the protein CASSPRWGQLGSYTF.

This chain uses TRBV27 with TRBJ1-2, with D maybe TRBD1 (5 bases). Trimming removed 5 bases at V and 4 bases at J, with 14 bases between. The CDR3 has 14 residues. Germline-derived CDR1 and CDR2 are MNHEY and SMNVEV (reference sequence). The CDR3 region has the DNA TGTGCCAGCAGTAATACAGTGGGGGGCTATGGCTACACCTTC. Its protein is CASSNTVGGYGYTF.

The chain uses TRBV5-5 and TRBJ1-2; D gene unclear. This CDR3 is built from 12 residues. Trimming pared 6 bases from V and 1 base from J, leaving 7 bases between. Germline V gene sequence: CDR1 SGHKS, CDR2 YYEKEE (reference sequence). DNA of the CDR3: TGTGCCAGCACTTCCGGTAACTATGGCTACACCTTC. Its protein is CASTSGNYGYTF. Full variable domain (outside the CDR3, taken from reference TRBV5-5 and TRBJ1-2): DAGVTQSPTHLIKTRGQQVTLRCSPISGHKSVSWYQQVLGQGPQFIFQYYEKEERGRGNFPDRFSARQFPNYSSELNVNALLLGDSALYLCASTSGNYGYTFGSGTRLTVV.

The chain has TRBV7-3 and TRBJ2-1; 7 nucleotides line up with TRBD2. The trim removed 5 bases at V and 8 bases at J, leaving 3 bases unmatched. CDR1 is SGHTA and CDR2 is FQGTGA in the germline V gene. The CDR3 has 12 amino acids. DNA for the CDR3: TGTGCCAGCAGCCAGGCGGGAGATGAGCAGTTCTTC. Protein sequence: CASSQAGDEQFF.

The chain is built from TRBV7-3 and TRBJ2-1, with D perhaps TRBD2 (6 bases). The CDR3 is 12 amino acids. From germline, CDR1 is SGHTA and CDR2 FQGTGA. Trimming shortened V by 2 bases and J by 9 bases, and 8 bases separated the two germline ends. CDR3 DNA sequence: TGTGCCAGCAGCTTACCCGGGGGTGAGCAGTTCTTC. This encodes CASSLPGGEQFF.

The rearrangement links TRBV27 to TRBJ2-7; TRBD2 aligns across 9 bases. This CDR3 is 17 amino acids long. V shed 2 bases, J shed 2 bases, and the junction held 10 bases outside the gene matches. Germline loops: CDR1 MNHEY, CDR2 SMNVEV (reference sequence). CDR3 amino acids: CASSLRKIAGVTYEQYF. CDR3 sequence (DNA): TGTGCCAGCAGTTTACGTAAGATAGCGGGAGTCACCTACGAGCAGTACTTC.

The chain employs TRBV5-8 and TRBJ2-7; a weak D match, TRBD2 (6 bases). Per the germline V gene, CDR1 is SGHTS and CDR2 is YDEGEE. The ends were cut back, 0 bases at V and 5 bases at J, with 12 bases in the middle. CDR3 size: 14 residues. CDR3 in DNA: TGTGCCAGCAGCTTGGTGGGGGGACCCCACGAGCAGTACTTC. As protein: CASSLVGGPHEQYF.

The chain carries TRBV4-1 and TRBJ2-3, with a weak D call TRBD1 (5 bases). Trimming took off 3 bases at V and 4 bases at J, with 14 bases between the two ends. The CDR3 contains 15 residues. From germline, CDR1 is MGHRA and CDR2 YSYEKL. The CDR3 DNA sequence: TGCGCCAGCAGCCAGGCCCCAGGGCGCCCAGATACGCAGTATTTT. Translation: CASSQAPGRPDTQYF.

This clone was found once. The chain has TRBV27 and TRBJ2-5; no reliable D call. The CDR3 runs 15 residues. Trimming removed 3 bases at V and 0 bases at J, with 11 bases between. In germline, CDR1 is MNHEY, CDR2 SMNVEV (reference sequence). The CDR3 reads CASSFETGYQETQYF. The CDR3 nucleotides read TGTGCCAGCAGTTTTGAAACCGGGTACCAAGAGACCCAGTACTTC.

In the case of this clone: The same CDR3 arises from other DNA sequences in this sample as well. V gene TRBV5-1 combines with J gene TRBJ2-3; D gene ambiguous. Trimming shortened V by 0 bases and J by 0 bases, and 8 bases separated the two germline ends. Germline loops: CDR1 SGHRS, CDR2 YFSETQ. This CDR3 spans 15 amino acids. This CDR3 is CASSLGAGSTDTQYF. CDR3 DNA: TGCGCCAGCAGCTTGGGTGCAGGTAGCACAGATACGCAGTATTTT.

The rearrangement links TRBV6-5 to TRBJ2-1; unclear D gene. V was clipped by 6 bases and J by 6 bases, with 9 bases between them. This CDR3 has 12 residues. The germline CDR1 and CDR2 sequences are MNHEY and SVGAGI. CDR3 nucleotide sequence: TGTGCCAGCAGCCCATCAGGCAATGAGCAGTTCTTC. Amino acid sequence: CASSPSGNEQFF.

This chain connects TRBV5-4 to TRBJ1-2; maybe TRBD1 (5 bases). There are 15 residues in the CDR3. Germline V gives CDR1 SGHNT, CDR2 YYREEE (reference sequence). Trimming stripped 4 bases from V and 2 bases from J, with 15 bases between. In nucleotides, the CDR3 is TGTGCCAGCAGCCCTGATGGGGGAGGGAACTATGGCTACACCTTC. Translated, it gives CASSPDGGGNYGYTF.

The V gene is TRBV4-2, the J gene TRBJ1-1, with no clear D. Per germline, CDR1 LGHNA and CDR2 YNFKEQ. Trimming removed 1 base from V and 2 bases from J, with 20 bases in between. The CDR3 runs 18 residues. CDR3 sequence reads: CASSQGERTAVSNTEAFF. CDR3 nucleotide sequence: TGTGCCAGCAGCCAAGGGGAACGGACTGCGGTATCTAACACTGAAGCTTTCTTT.

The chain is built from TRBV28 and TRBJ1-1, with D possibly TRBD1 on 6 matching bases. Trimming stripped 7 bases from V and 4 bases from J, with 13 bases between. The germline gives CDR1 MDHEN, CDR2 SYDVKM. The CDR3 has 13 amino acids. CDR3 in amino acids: CASTVGTSTEAFF. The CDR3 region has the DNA TGTGCCAGCACGGTCGGGACATCCACTGAAGCTTTCTTT.

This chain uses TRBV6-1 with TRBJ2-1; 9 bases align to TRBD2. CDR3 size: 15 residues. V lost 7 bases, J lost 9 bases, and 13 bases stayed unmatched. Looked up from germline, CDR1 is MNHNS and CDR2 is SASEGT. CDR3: CASKPGLAGQGEQFF. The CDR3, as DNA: TGTGCCAGCAAACCGGGACTAGCAGGCCAGGGTGAGCAGTTCTTC.

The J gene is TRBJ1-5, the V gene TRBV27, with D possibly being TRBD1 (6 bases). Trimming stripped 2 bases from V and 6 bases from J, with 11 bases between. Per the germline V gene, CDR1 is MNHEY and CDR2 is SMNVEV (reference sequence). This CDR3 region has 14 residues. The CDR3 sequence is CASSLNRVGQPQHF. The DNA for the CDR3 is TGTGCCAGCAGTTTAAACAGGGTGGGTCAGCCCCAGCATTTT.

As DNA, the CDR3 is TGTGCCTGGAGTGTACCCCGGGATTACACTGAAGCTTTCTTT. Amino acid sequence: CAWSVPRDYTEAFF. V is TRBV30 and J is TRBJ1-1; D call uncertain. Trimming shortened V by 0 bases and J by 3 bases, and 11 bases separated the two germline ends. From germline, CDR1 is GTSNPN and CDR2 SVGIG (reference sequence). This CDR3 is 14 amino acids long. Filled out from reference TRBV30 and TRBJ1-1, the complete variable domain reads SQTIHQWPATLVQPVGSPLSLECTVEGTSNPNLYWYRQAAGRGLQLLFYSVGIGQISSEVPQNLSASRPQDRQFILSSKKLLLSDSGFYLCAWSVPRDYTEAFFGQGTRLTVV.